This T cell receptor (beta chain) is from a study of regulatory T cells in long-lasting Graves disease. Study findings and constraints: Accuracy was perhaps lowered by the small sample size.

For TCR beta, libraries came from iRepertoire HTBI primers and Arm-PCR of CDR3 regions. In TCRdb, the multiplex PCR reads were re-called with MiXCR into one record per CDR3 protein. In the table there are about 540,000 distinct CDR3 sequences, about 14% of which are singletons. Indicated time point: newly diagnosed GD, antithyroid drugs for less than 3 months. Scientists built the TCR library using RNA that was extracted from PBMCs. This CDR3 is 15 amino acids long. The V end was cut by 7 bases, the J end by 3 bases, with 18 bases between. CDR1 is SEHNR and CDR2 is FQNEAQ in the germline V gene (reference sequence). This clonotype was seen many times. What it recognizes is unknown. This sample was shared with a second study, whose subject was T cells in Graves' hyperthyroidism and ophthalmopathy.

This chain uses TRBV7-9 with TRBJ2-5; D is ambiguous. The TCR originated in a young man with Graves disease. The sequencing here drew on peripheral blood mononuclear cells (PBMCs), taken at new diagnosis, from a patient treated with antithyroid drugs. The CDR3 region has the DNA TGTGCCAGCACCATTGACTGGCAGTGGGAAGAGACCCAGTACTTC. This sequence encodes CASTIDWQWEETQYF.